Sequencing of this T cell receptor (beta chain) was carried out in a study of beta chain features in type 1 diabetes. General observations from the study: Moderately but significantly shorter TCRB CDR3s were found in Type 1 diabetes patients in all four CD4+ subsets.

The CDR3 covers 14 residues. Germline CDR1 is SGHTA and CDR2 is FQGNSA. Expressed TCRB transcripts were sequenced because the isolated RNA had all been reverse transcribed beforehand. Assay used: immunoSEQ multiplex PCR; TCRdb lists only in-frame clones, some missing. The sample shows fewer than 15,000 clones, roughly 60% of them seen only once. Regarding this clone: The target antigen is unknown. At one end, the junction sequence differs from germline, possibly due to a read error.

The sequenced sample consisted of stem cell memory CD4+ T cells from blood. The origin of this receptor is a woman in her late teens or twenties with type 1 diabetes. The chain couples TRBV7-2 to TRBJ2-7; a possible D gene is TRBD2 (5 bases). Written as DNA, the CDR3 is TGTGCCAGCAGCCTATCAAGAGAGACGGGGAGTGTGGACTTC. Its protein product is CASSLSRETGSVDF.